Listed below are T cell receptor beta chains from one sample, sequenced in a study of neurological immune-mediated disorders. TCRdb recomputed calls from the 5' RACE reads with MiXCR, one row per CDR3 protein. This sample has tens of thousands of distinct CDR3 sequences, with approximately 5% found just once. Sequenced material: CD4+ T cells from blood. All receptors come from a woman between 45 and 60 years old in good health. The conserved cysteine and the conserved F or W are not part of the CDR3 here. Each record gives: J gene, V gene, CDR3 protein.

TRBJ2-3 | TRBV3-1 | ASSQDGPFGGGSTDTQY
TRBJ1-1 | TRBV29-1 | SVNRGGSNTEAF
TRBJ2-1 | TRBV29-1 | SALSGRVWEQF
TRBJ2-7 | TRBV6-2/TRBV6-3 | ASSSGGTYEQY
TRBJ1-1 | TRBV5-1 | ASSLYSGAEAF
TRBJ2-2 | TRBV12-3/TRBV12-4 | ASTSVGELF
TRBJ2-2 | TRBV5-1 | ASSSITGGGTGELF
TRBJ1-5 | TRBV20-1 | SARLDREENQPQH
TRBJ2-5 | TRBV20-1 | SASPGVEETQY
TRBJ1-1 | TRBV12-3/TRBV12-4 | ASSLLGLAEAF
TRBJ1-4 | TRBV20-1 | SARGQEKLF
TRBJ2-7 | TRBV7-8 | ASSYTGVSSYEQY
TRBJ1-5 | TRBV7-3 | ASSFPGGPKRGNQPQH
TRBJ1-3 | TRBV5-1 | ASSLDLASGNTIY
TRBJ2-4 | TRBV20-1 | SATGLAGGRGAKNIQY
TRBJ2-2 | TRBV27 | ASRGLAGWGRDPRELF
TRBJ2-3 | TRBV5-1 | ASSLVPGGTDTQY
TRBJ1-1 | TRBV20-1 | SAGKGPGEAF
TRBJ1-4 | TRBV4-2 | ASSRQINEKLF
TRBJ1-2 | TRBV20-1 | SVPTTANYGYT
TRBJ2-1 | TRBV7-2 | ASSLDWYNEQF
TRBJ2-3 | TRBV28 | ASRRGQGPTDTQY
TRBJ2-2 | TRBV7-3 | ASSLTRGRGTPELF
TRBJ2-2 | TRBV14 | ASSQDWGQGRTGELF
TRBJ2-2 | TRBV20-1 | SAPRRGGTGELF
TRBJ1-3 | TRBV7-7 | ASSLGAGTNSGNTIY
TRBJ1-2 | TRBV28 | ASSSVGQGIHT
TRBJ1-1 | TRBV3-1 | ASSPGQFPRGTEAF
TRBJ2-1 | TRBV29-1 | SVRKVQKGEQF
TRBJ2-1 | TRBV20-1 | SARDGGLAGGGNEQF
TRBJ1-1 | TRBV28 | ASSFVQGYTEAF
TRBJ2-7 | TRBV20-1 | SGNKPGSGRHEQY
TRBJ1-2 | TRBV4-1 | ASSLQGNYGYT
TRBJ1-1 | TRBV28 | ASSLVQANTEAF
TRBJ2-1 | TRBV20-1 | SPETSGGPFRNEQF
TRBJ2-3 | TRBV20-1 | SAGVVESTDTQY
TRBJ2-7 | TRBV6-2/TRBV6-3 | ATALGTYEQY
TRBJ2-6 | TRBV7-3 | ASSPGQPGANVLT
TRBJ2-2 | TRBV5-1 | ASSLDTGVTGELF
TRBJ2-7 | TRBV30 | AWRKGRSYEQY
TRBJ2-3 | TRBV20-1 | SASGPGDTQY
TRBJ1-4 | TRBV7-2 | ASSITGTGIEKLF
TRBJ2-3 | TRBV5-6 | ASSWAGTVADTQY
TRBJ2-1 | TRBV7-2 | ASSPAGTRYNEQF
TRBJ2-1 | TRBV5-1 | ASSPAGSYRGNEQF
TRBJ2-1 | TRBV6-2/TRBV6-3 | ASSNLGRYAYNEQF
TRBJ1-5 | TRBV20-1 | SARDIRVGQPQH
TRBJ2-2 | TRBV5-6 | ASSLTGTGELF
TRBJ2-1 | TRBV7-9 | ASSLAGTRGNEQF
TRBJ1-1 | TRBV5-5 | ASSFSPGVTEAF